A selection of T cell receptor beta chains follows, all from one sample in a study of cytomegalovirus exposure and HLA in healthy donors. The table came from immunoSEQ multiplex PCR; TCRdb's copy has only in-frame clones and leaves some out. In the table there are approximately 160,000 clones, roughly 80% of which are singletons. The sequenced material came from PBMCs. The receptors were sampled from a male donor in good health and CMV-seronegative. Each CDR3 is given with its conserved first and last residue. A D gene is named only where the DNA matches it firmly. Clone size is not always given. Where it is, it says once, few, many or a class for expanded clones.

v_call	clone_size	d_call	j_call	cdr3_aa	cdr3_nt
TRBV18	NA	TRBD1	TRBJ1-3	CASSPDRGSSGNTIYF	TGTGCCAGCTCACCAGACAGGGGAAGCTCTGGAAACACCATATATTTT
TRBV5-1	NA	NA	TRBJ2-2	CASSRASRTGELFF	TGCGCCAGCAGCCGAGCTAGCCGCACCGGGGAGCTGTTTTTT
TRBV19	NA	NA	TRBJ1-1	CASILGGATEAFF	TGTGCCTCCATCCTAGGTGGGGCGACTGAAGCTTTCTTT
TRBV19	NA	TRBD2	TRBJ2-1	CATRLAYGYNEQFF	TGTGCCACACGACTAGCCTACGGCTACAATGAGCAGTTCTTC
TRBV4-1	NA	NA	TRBJ2-7	CASSQTLNSYEQYF	TGCGCCAGCAGCCAGACTCTTAACTCCTACGAGCAGTACTTC
TRBV7-9	once	TRBD1	TRBJ2-3	CSSSLGTGTDTQYF	TGTTCCAGCAGCTTAGGGACAGGCACAGATACGCAGTATTTT
TRBV4-1	once	TRBD2	TRBJ2-7	CASSQDGSGGSYEQYF	TGCGCCAGCAGCCAAGATGGTAGCGGGGGGTCTTACGAGCAGTACTTC
TRBV29-1	NA	NA	TRBJ1-1	CSARTASNTEAFF	TGCAGCGCAAGGACAGCCTCGAACACTGAAGCTTTCTTT
TRBV7-2	NA	NA	TRBJ1-4	CASSITQGPSNEKLFF	TGTGCCAGCAGCATCACCCAGGGGCCCTCTAATGAAAAACTGTTTTTT
TRBV11-2	NA	TRBD1	TRBJ2-1	CASSKGQDYNEQFF	TGTGCCAGCAGCAAGGGACAGGACTACAATGAGCAGTTCTTC
TRBV29-1	NA	NA	TRBJ1-2	CSVDGRAEANYGYTF	TGCAGCGTTGATGGCAGGGCCGAAGCTAACTATGGCTACACCTTC
TRBV29-1	NA	TRBD1	TRBJ1-4	CSGRTGGGKLFF	TGCAGCGGGCGGACAGGGGGCGGAAAACTGTTTTTT
TRBV30	NA	TRBD1	TRBJ1-5	CAWARGQGGQPQHF	TGTGCCTGGGCCCGAGGACAGGGGGGTCAGCCCCAGCATTTT
TRBV5-1	NA	TRBD1	TRBJ2-7	CASSFRQGAPHEQYF	TGCGCCAGCAGCTTTCGACAGGGGGCGCCCCACGAGCAGTACTTC
TRBV5-6	NA	TRBD2	TRBJ2-5	CASSVLAGGSWTQYF	TGTGCCAGCAGCGTACTAGCGGGGGGGTCATGGACCCAGTACTTC
TRBV5-6	NA	TRBD2	TRBJ2-1	CASSLPGLANNEQFF	TGTGCCAGCAGCCTGCCGGGACTAGCGAATAATGAGCAGTTCTTC
TRBV7-2	NA	NA	TRBJ2-2	CASSVGTQNTGELFF	TGTGCCAGCAGCGTCGGGACTCAGAACACCGGGGAGCTGTTTTTT
TRBV28	NA	TRBD2	TRBJ2-4	CASEGGGSKNIQYF	TGTGCCAGCGAGGGCGGGGGTTCCAAAAACATTCAGTACTTC
TRBV18	NA	TRBD1	TRBJ2-7	CASSPGTGRYEQYF	TGTGCCAGCTCGCCCGGGACAGGGAGGTACGAGCAGTACTTC
TRBV18	NA	TRBD1	TRBJ1-2	CASSPGQAYYGYTF	TGTGCCAGCTCCCCAGGACAGGCCTACTATGGCTACACCTTC
TRBV25-1	NA	TRBD2	TRBJ2-2	CASTGLAGGTGELFF	TGTGCCAGCACCGGACTAGCGGGAGGCACCGGGGAGCTGTTTTTT
TRBV6-1	once	TRBD1	TRBJ2-7	CASSEGQGGLHEQYF	TGTGCCAGCAGTGAAGGACAGGGTGGTCTCCACGAGCAGTACTTC
TRBV19	NA	TRBD1	TRBJ2-2	CASTLGQGMNTGELFF	TGTGCCAGTACCTTGGGACAGGGGATGAACACCGGGGAGCTGTTTTTT
TRBV15	few	TRBD1	TRBJ2-6	CATEPGQGRSGANVLTF	TGTGCCACGGAACCGGGACAGGGAAGATCTGGGGCCAACGTCCTGACTTTC
TRBV9	NA	TRBD2	TRBJ2-2	CASSGPSGGLNTGELFF	TGTGCCAGCAGCGGACCTAGCGGGGGCCTGAACACCGGGGAGCTGTTTTTT
TRBV4-3	NA	NA	TRBJ1-4	CASSQGGLPGRGEKLFF	TGCGCCAGCAGCCAAGGTGGCCTCCCCGGGAGGGGGGAAAAACTGTTTTTT
TRBV7-8	NA	TRBD2	TRBJ2-7	CASSLGLAGKLHF	TGTGCCAGCAGCTTAGGGCTAGCGGGAAAGTTGCACTTC
TRBV5-4	NA	NA	TRBJ2-3	CASSSEAAARINTQYF	TGTGCCAGCAGCTCAGAGGCCGCGGCCCGTATTAATACGCAGTATTTT
TRBV7-3	NA	NA	TRBJ1-5	CASSLGTGNQPQHF	TGTGCCAGCAGCTTGGGCACAGGCAATCAGCCCCAGCATTTT
TRBV9	few	TRBD2	TRBJ2-3	CASSVPGLASDTQYF	TGTGCCAGCAGCGTCCCGGGACTAGCGTCAGATACGCAGTATTTT
TRBV6-5	NA	TRBD1	TRBJ2-1	CASSYSDRGNEQFF	TGTGCCAGCAGTTACTCGGACAGGGGGAATGAGCAGTTCTTC
TRBV27	NA	TRBD1	TRBJ1-2	CASSWDSSLWYGYTF	TGTGCCAGCAGTTGGGACAGCTCCCTGTGGTATGGCTACACCTTC
TRBV4-1	NA	NA	TRBJ1-3	CASSQGWSVGSGNTIYF	TGCGCCAGCAGCCAAGGGTGGAGCGTTGGCTCTGGAAACACCATATATTTT